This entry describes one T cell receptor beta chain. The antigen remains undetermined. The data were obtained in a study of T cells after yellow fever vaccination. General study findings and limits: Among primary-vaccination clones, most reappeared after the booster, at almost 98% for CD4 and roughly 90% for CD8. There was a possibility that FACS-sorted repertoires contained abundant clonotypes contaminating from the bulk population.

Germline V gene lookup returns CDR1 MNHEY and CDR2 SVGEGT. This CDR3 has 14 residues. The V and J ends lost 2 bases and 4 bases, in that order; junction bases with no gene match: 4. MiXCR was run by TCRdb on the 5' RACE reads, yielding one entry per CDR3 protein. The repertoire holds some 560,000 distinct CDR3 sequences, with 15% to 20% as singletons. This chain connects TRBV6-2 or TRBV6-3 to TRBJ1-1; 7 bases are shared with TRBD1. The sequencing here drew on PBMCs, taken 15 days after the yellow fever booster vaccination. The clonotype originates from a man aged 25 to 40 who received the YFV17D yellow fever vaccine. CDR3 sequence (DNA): TGTGCCAGCAGTTACGTCCGACAGGGCACTGAAGCTTTCTTT. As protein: CASSYVRQGTEAFF.